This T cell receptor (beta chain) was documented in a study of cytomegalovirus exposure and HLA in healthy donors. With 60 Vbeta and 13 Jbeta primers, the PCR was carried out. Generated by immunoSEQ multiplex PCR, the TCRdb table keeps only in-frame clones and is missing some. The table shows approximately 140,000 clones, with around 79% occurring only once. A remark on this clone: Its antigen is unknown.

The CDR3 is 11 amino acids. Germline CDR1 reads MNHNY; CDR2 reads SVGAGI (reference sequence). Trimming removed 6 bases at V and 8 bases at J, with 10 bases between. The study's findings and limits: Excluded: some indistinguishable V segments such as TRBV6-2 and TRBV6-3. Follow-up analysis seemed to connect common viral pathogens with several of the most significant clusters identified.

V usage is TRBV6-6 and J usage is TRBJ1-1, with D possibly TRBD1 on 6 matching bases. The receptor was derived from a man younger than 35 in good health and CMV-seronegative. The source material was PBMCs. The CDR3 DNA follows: TGTGCCAGCAGCCCCGACAGGGAAGCTTTCTTT. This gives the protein CASSPDREAFF.